This T cell receptor (beta chain) was found in a study of glioma-infiltrating T cells after dendritic cell vaccination (dated by TCRdb to the mid-2010s). Context from the whole study: Of the roughly 15 glioblastoma patients in the cohort, all drawn from Phase I and II dendritic cell vaccination trials, 9 were newly diagnosed and 6 had recurrent disease. Between the early 2000s and the early 2010s, the patients were given dendritic cell vaccination pulsed with autologous tumor lysate. Patients received three intradermal dendritic cell vaccine injections at biweekly intervals in the arm below the axilla. To make the vaccine, monocyte-derived dendritic cells were cultured for under 9 days with IL-4 and GM-CSF and then pulsed overnight with autologous tumor lysate. In glioblastoma patients vaccinated with dendritic cells, deep sequencing of TCR beta CDR3 regions served to measure the amount of tumor-infiltrating lymphocytes and to compare repertoires between tumor and blood. Survival after dendritic cell vaccination was correlated with TCR sequencing metrics, including TIL content and tumor-blood repertoire overlap.

The immunoSEQ assay amplified TCRB CDR3 regions from roughly 2.1 micrograms of genomic DNA, or from all available DNA when less than that amount was available. Multiplex PCR used 60 forward primers for TCR V beta segments and 13 reverse primers for J beta segments. Synthetic control templates were spiked into each sample at limiting dilution to estimate reads per starting template. The Illumina HiSeq System generated sequencing reads of 87 bp. As for how the authors treated the data: PCR and sequencing errors were removed by merging closely related sequences with a nearest neighbor algorithm. TCR overlap was measured as the percentage of unique tumor TCR beta sequences that were also present in the peripheral blood of the same patient. As stored in TCRdb, this immuneACCESS dataset retains in-frame rearrangements with V and J assigned. A fraction of the clones does not appear; measured against another copy, unresolved V genes explain less than half of the discrepancy, and the remainder lacks a known reason. The V and J calls and clone size were taken over from that table, and D and trimming were inferred from the DNA. The sample data list some 70,000 clones, and 81% of these were observed just once. Roughly 8.2% of the sample is held by the ten biggest clonotypes.

The paper's findings and limits, for the study overall: After dendritic cell vaccination, a higher estimated pretreatment TIL content predicted longer time to progression and longer overall survival. The cohort was small and heterogeneous, only a few patients had full blood and tumor sets, and even fewer had initial-recurrent tumor pairs. No direct relationship between TCR clonality and survival was found, suggesting a diverse polyclonal response may matter. The TCR overlap response model with three groups was called speculative and said to need prospective validation.

Turning to this clone: The antigen it recognizes is unknown. Base-call qualities are not available, and no considerably larger clone is one nucleotide away.

The junction carries 14 bases between V and J, which are trimmed by 1 base and 5 bases respectively. The CDR3 covers 15 residues, taking in both the cysteine and the phenylalanine. The entry retains the CDR3 DNA only, 45 bases that are in frame from base 1. The germline V gene gives CDR1 as LGHNA and CDR2 as YNFKEQ. Patients were selected on the basis of adequate residual fresh-frozen tumor tissue and more than two years of available survival data. None of the glioblastoma patients carried an isocitrate dehydrogenase mutation, although molecular status otherwise varied. PBMC were collected before vaccination, two weeks after the third vaccination, and at tumor progression when it occurred. The Qiagen DNeasy Blood extraction Kit was used to extract genomic DNA.

This TCR came from a human donor with glioblastoma. Rearrangement joined TRBV4-2 to TRBJ1-2; the D gene identity is not certain. The starting material was blood, obtained before dendritic cell vaccination. The sequenced DNA: TGTGCCAGCAGCCAAGTACGAGACTTCGAATATGGCTACACCTTC. This is translated as CASSQVRDFEYGYTF.